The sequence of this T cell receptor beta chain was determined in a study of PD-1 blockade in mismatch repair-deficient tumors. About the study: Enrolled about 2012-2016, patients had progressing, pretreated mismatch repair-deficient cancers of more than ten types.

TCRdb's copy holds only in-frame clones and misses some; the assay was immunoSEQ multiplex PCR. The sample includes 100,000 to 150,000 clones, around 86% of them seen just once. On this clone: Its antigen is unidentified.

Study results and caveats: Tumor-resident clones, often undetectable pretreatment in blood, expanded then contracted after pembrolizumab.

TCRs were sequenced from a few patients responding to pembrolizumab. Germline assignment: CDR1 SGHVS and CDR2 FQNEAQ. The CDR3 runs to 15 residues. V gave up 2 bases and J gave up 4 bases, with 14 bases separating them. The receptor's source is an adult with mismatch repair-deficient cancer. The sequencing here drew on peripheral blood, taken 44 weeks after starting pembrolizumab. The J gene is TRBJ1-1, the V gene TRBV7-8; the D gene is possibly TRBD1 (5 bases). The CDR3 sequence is CASSLNQGRGTEAFF. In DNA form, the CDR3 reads TGTGCCAGCAGCTTAAATCAGGGAAGGGGCACTGAAGCTTTCTTT. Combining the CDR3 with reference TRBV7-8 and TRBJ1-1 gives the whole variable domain GAGVSQSPRYKVAKRGQDVALRCDPISGHVSLFWYQQALGQGPEFLTYFQNEAQLDKSGLPSDRFFAERPEGSVSTLKIQRTQQEDSAVYLCASSLNQGRGTEAFFGQGTRLTVV.